These T cell receptor beta chains were read from a single sample in a study of cytomegalovirus exposure and HLA in healthy donors. Here immunoSEQ multiplex PCR was the method, and the copy in TCRdb shows in-frame clones only, minus some. The sample contains over 100,000 clones, 77% of which appear only once. Material: PBMCs. Receptors originate from a male donor in good health and CMV-seropositive. The CDR3 runs from the conserved cysteine through the conserved F or W. D genes are given only for firm matches. Not all rows give a size; the values are once, few, many and, for expanded clones, a class.

>-|TRBV7-2|TRBJ1-2|few
CASSLGGVGFRYGYTF
TGTGCCAGCAGCTTAGGAGGAGTAGGCTTTCGTTATGGCTACACCTTC
>TRBD2|TRBV11-2|TRBJ2-1|-
CASSETSGAYNEQFF
TGTGCCAGCAGCGAGACTAGCGGGGCCTACAATGAGCAGTTCTTC
>TRBD2|TRBV7-8|TRBJ2-1|once
CASSFATSGITSYNEQFF
TGTGCCAGCAGCTTCGCGACTAGCGGGATAACATCCTACAATGAGCAGTTCTTC
>-|TRBV2|TRBJ2-7|-
CASSFDRGYEQYF
TGTGCCAGCAGTTTCGACAGAGGCTACGAGCAGTACTTC
>-|TRBV29-1|TRBJ1-5|-
CSVEVAVNQPQHF
TGCAGCGTTGAGGTGGCAGTCAATCAGCCCCAGCATTTT
>-|TRBV11-2|TRBJ2-7|-
CASSKYRDNSYEQYF
TGTGCCAGCAGCAAATACCGGGACAACTCCTACGAGCAGTACTTC
>-|TRBV5-8|TRBJ2-5|-
CASSGTGRPDETQYF
TGTGCCAGCAGCGGCACCGGGAGACCAGACGAGACCCAGTACTTC
>TRBD1|TRBV6-5|TRBJ2-7|-
CASSYWTGASYEQYF
TGTGCCAGCAGTTATTGGACAGGGGCCTCCTACGAGCAGTACTTC
>-|TRBV5-4|TRBJ1-2|-
CASSPETGAGGYTF
TGTGCCAGCAGCCCGGAGACAGGTGCGGGTGGCTACACCTTC
>TRBD1|TRBV6-5|TRBJ1-5|-
CASSRGRGGNQPQHF
TGTGCCAGCAGTAGGGGGCGCGGGGGCAATCAGCCCCAGCATTTT
>-|TRBV7-6|TRBJ1-4|-
CASARGFQREKLFF
TGTGCCAGCGCCCGGGGGTTCCAGCGGGAAAAACTGTTTTTT
>TRBD1|TRBV11-2|TRBJ2-3|few
CASSSGQGKDTQYF
TGTGCCAGCAGCTCCGGACAGGGGAAAGATACGCAGTATTTT
>TRBD2|TRBV4-2|TRBJ2-1|-
CASSKTSGSHEQFF
TGTGCCAGCAGCAAGACTAGCGGGAGTCATGAGCAGTTCTTC
>-|TRBV9|TRBJ2-5|-
CASSVTGAGETQYF
TGTGCCAGCAGCGTAACTGGGGCCGGGGAGACCCAGTACTTC
>TRBD2|TRBV19|TRBJ2-1|-
CASSIEDREGRTSGRLHEQFF
TGTGCCAGTAGTATAGAAGACAGGGAAGGGAGGACTAGCGGGAGATTACATGAGCAGTTCTTC
>-|TRBV6-5|TRBJ2-7|few
CASSYRGLDEQYF
TGTGCCAGCAGTTACAGGGGTTTGGACGAGCAGTACTTC
>TRBD1|TRBV15|TRBJ2-4|-
CATSNRGDRENSQYF
TGTGCCACCAGCAACCGAGGGGACAGGGAAAACAGTCAGTACTTC
>-|TRBV18|TRBJ2-1|-
CASSPTVSALSYNEQFF
TGTGCCAGCTCACCCACCGTCAGTGCCCTCTCCTACAATGAGCAGTTCTTC
>TRBD1|TRBV7-8|TRBJ2-2|few
CASSAGTGGLSGELFF
TGTGCCAGCAGCGCCGGGACAGGGGGACTCTCCGGGGAGCTGTTTTTT
>TRBD1|TRBV28|TRBJ2-7|-
CASSSDRAVFYEQYF
TGTGCCAGCAGTTCAGACAGGGCAGTCTTCTACGAGCAGTACTTC
>-|TRBV6-5|TRBJ1-4|-
CASSFGANEKLFF
TGTGCCAGCAGTTTCGGAGCTAATGAAAAACTGTTTTTT
>-|TRBV7-8|TRBJ1-2|-
CASSLEGVYGYTF
TGTGCCAGCAGCTTAGAAGGGGTCTATGGCTACACCTTC
>TRBD2|TRBV7-8|TRBJ2-2|-
CASSSFSSGVGGELFF
TGTGCCAGCAGCTCTTTCTCTAGCGGGGTAGGCGGGGAGCTGTTTTTT
>-|TRBV6-1|TRBJ1-1|-
CASMRVDTEAFF
TGTGCCAGCATGCGGGTAGACACTGAAGCTTTCTTT
>-|TRBV4-1|TRBJ1-3|-
CASSQGPPTGNTIYF
TGCGCCAGCAGCCAAGGCCCCCCCACAGGAAACACCATATATTTT
>TRBD1|TRBV19|TRBJ1-2|-
CASSLGTGPYGYTF
TGTGCCAGTAGTCTCGGGACAGGTCCCTATGGCTACACCTTC
>-|TRBV5-1|TRBJ2-7|once
CASSLDGGPVTYREQYF
TGCGCCAGCAGCTTGGACGGAGGCCCCGTAACTTATAGGGAGCAGTACTTC
>TRBD1|TRBV5-1|TRBJ1-1|once
CASSLGQGPTEAFF
TGCGCCAGCAGCCTTGGACAGGGGCCCACTGAAGCTTTCTTT
>TRBD1|TRBV29-1|TRBJ1-1|once
CSVGRTGGSNTEAFF
TGCAGCGTTGGAAGGACAGGGGGCTCGAACACTGAAGCTTTCTTT
>-|TRBV25-1|TRBJ2-2|-
CASSYKNTGELFF
TGTGCCAGCAGTTACAAGAACACCGGGGAGCTGTTTTTT
>-|TRBV5-1|TRBJ1-6|-
CASSLGESYNSPLHF
TGCGCCAGCAGCTTAGGGGAATCCTATAATTCACCCCTCCACTTT
>-|TRBV7-9|TRBJ2-3|-
CASSLGQGILTDTQYF
TGTGCCAGCAGCTTAGGCCAGGGGATCCTTACAGATACGCAGTATTTT
>-|TRBV27|TRBJ1-6|few
CASSLRAGGNSPLHF
TGTGCCAGCAGTTTGAGGGCGGGGGGGAATTCACCCCTCCACTTT
>-|TRBV4-2|TRBJ2-2|-
CASSQDLTLARGELFF
TGTGCCAGCAGCCAAGATCTAACCCTAGCTCGCGGGGAGCTGTTTTTT
>TRBD1|TRBV7-2|TRBJ1-6|-
CASSLVSGQGLSPLHF
TGTGCCAGCAGCTTAGTCTCCGGACAGGGACTTTCACCCCTCCACTTT
>TRBD2|TRBV28|TRBJ2-4|few
CASSFSGGNKYF
TGTGCCAGCAGTTTCAGCGGGGGGAATAAGTACTTC
>TRBD1|TRBV6-1|TRBJ2-2|many
CASSEKGADTGELFF
TGTGCCAGCAGTGAAAAGGGGGCAGACACCGGGGAGCTGTTTTTT
>-|TRBV28|TRBJ1-2|-
CASSLLGGGGYTF
TGTGCCAGCAGTTTATTGGGAGGGGGTGGCTACACCTTC
>-|TRBV5-1|TRBJ2-1|-
CASSLEQNYNEQFF
TGCGCCAGCAGCTTGGAACAGAACTACAATGAGCAGTTCTTC
>TRBD1|TRBV7-8|TRBJ1-1|-
CASSPSRQGRAEAFF
TGTGCCAGCAGCCCATCTCGACAGGGCAGGGCTGAAGCTTTCTTT
>TRBD2|TRBV4-2|TRBJ2-3|-
CASSQGLAGRTDTQYF
TGTGCCAGCAGCCAGGGACTAGCGGGGCGCACAGATACGCAGTATTTT
>TRBD1|TRBV28|TRBJ1-2|-
CASSRQGSYGYTF
TGTGCCAGCAGTCGACAGGGAAGCTATGGCTACACCTTC
>-|TRBV19|TRBJ1-2|-
CASSPLGANYGYTF
TGTGCCAGTAGTCCCTTAGGGGCTAACTATGGCTACACCTTC
>-|TRBV30|TRBJ1-3|-
CAWKDTSGPTIYF
TGTGCCTGGAAGGACACTTCGGGCCCCACCATATATTTT
>TRBD1|TRBV28|TRBJ2-3|few
CASSLVQGASGADTQYF
TGTGCCAGCAGTTTAGTACAGGGGGCTTCGGGGGCAGATACGCAGTATTTT
>-|TRBV5-4|TRBJ1-2|-
CASSSPGTGTNYGYTF
TGTGCCAGCAGCTCACCCGGAACAGGAACTAACTATGGCTACACCTTC
>TRBD1|TRBV6-5|TRBJ1-4|-
CASRRQGDEKLFF
TGTGCCAGCCGTAGACAGGGGGATGAAAAACTGTTTTTT
>TRBD1|TRBV19|TRBJ2-7|-
CASSPTGVYEQYF
TGTGCCAGTAGTCCGACAGGGGTATACGAGCAGTACTTC
>TRBD1|TRBV14|TRBJ2-3|-
CASSQDWGQGAGDTQYF
TGTGCCAGCAGCCAAGATTGGGGACAGGGGGCAGGAGATACGCAGTATTTT
>TRBD2|TRBV28|TRBJ2-2|-
CASSSPRTSVPGELFF
TGTGCCAGCAGTTCCCCCCGGACTAGCGTTCCCGGGGAGCTGTTTTTT
>-|TRBV27|TRBJ1-5|-
CASSRDGSNQPQHF
TGTGCCAGCAGCAGGGATGGTAGCAATCAGCCCCAGCATTTT
>TRBD2|TRBV6-5|TRBJ2-7|-
CASSVGLNGAYEQYF
TGTGCCAGCAGCGTGGGACTAAACGGCGCCTACGAGCAGTACTTC
>-|TRBV12-5|TRBJ2-1|once
CASGFGGGSYNEQFF
TGTGCTAGTGGTTTCGGGGGTGGGTCCTACAATGAGCAGTTCTTC
>-|TRBV7-9|TRBJ1-4|-
CASSQAGNNEKLFF
TGTGCCAGCAGCCAGGCAGGGAATAATGAAAAGCTGTTTTTT
>TRBD1|TRBV5-1|TRBJ1-4|-
CASSLTGANEKLFF
TGCGCCAGCAGCTTGACAGGGGCTAATGAAAAACTGTTTTTT
>-|TRBV9|TRBJ2-3|-
CASSVSIADTQYF
TGTGCCAGCAGCGTAAGCATCGCAGATACGCAGTATTTT
>-|TRBV27|TRBJ2-7|once
CASSRTFSWVRPEQGSYEQYF
TGTGCCAGCAGCCGGACATTTTCATGGGTCAGGCCTGAACAGGGCTCCTACGAGCAGTACTTC